This TCR beta chain was recovered during a study of cytomegalovirus exposure and HLA in healthy donors. Findings and limits, study-wide: The study recorded 160 or so TCR beta chains that were cytomegalovirus-associated. A prior analysis recorded that most TCR beta V segments were productive about 90% or about 30% of the time. Because they were indistinguishable, some V segments, including TRBV6-2 and TRBV6-3, were excluded.

Points on this clone: Its antigen remains unidentified.

The germline V gene has CDR1 MGHDK and CDR2 SYGVNS. Trimming at V came to 3 bases and at J to 0 bases, leaving 1 base not matched to a gene. The CDR3 spans 14 residues. Primers for the PCR totalled 60 Vbeta and 13 Jbeta. The data were produced by immunoSEQ multiplex PCR, yet TCRdb's version contains in-frame clones alone and is incomplete. Its clone listing holds 40,000 to 60,000 clones. Sequencing used PBMCs. The source of this sequence is a female donor in good health and CMV-seronegative. This chain joins TRBV25-1 and TRBJ2-5; TRBD1 aligns across 7 bases. CDR3 nucleotide sequence: TGTGCCAGCAGTGAGACAGGGTACCAAGAGACCCAGTACTTC. It specifies CASSETGYQETQYF.